Listed below are T cell receptor beta chains from one sample, sequenced in a study of neoadjuvant nivolumab and ipilimumab in lung cancer. Produced via immunoSEQ multiplex PCR; TCRdb's table is partial and in-frame only. This sample yields 26,000 or so clones, of which around 80% are seen a single time; around 5.7% belongs to the top ten. The sequenced sample was peripheral blood, obtained before neoadjuvant nivolumab, alone or with ipilimumab. These receptors came from an adult with non-small cell lung cancer. Both conserved end residues are part of each CDR3. Fields, in order: J gene, V gene, D gene, clone size, CDR3 protein, CDR3 DNA. A D gene is named only where the DNA matches it firmly. Rows give clone size only sometimes, using once, few, many, or a class for an expanded clone.

j_gene: TRBJ2-1
v_gene: TRBV6-5
d_gene: -
abundance: once
CDR3aa: CASSLGRGLDEQFF
CDR3nt: TGTGCCAGCAGTTTAGGAAGGGGCTTAGATGAGCAGTTCTTC

j_gene: TRBJ1-2
v_gene: TRBV5-1
d_gene: TRBD1
abundance: medium-sized
CDR3aa: CASSYTGGEGGYTF
CDR3nt: TGCGCCAGCAGCTATACAGGGGGCGAAGGTGGCTACACCTTC

j_gene: TRBJ1-2
v_gene: TRBV6-5
d_gene: TRBD1
abundance: -
CDR3aa: CASSQTGGAKGYTF
CDR3nt: TGTGCCAGCAGTCAGACAGGGGGCGCGAAGGGCTACACCTTC

j_gene: TRBJ2-7
v_gene: TRBV11-2
d_gene: TRBD2
abundance: -
CDR3aa: CASSPRGLAGNYEQYF
CDR3nt: TGTGCCAGCAGCCCCCGGGGACTAGCGGGGAACTACGAGCAGTACTTC

j_gene: TRBJ1-4
v_gene: TRBV29-1
d_gene: -
abundance: -
CDR3aa: CSVDPGDEKLFF
CDR3nt: TGCAGCGTTGATCCAGGAGATGAAAAACTGTTTTTT

j_gene: TRBJ1-4
v_gene: TRBV2
d_gene: -
abundance: -
CDR3aa: CASSARRTSEKLFF
CDR3nt: TGTGCCAGCAGTGCTCGCCGGACCAGTGAAAAACTGTTTTTT

j_gene: TRBJ2-6
v_gene: TRBV4-1
d_gene: -
abundance: -
CDR3aa: CASSQWSSGTGANVLTF
CDR3nt: TGCGCCAGCAGCCAATGGTCCTCAGGGACTGGGGCCAACGTCCTGACTTTC

j_gene: TRBJ2-7
v_gene: TRBV4-2
d_gene: TRBD2
abundance: -
CDR3aa: CASSQGGGEFPEQYF
CDR3nt: TGTGCCAGCAGCCAAGGCGGGGGAGAGTTTCCCGAGCAGTACTTC

j_gene: TRBJ2-4
v_gene: TRBV29-1
d_gene: TRBD1
abundance: -
CDR3aa: CSVEGQAKNIQYF
CDR3nt: TGCAGCGTTGAGGGACAGGCCAAAAACATTCAGTACTTC

j_gene: TRBJ1-1
v_gene: TRBV7-9
d_gene: TRBD1
abundance: -
CDR3aa: CASSSDRTNTEAFF
CDR3nt: TGTGCCAGCAGCTCGGACAGGACGAACACTGAAGCTTTCTTT

j_gene: TRBJ1-1
v_gene: TRBV6-1
d_gene: -
abundance: few
CDR3aa: CASLLRRSAREAFF
CDR3nt: TGTGCCAGCCTCCTCAGACGGTCCGCTCGGGAAGCTTTCTTT

j_gene: TRBJ2-2
v_gene: TRBV7-6
d_gene: -
abundance: -
CDR3aa: CASSLDGVTGELFF
CDR3nt: TGTGCCAGCAGCTTAGACGGGGTTACCGGGGAGCTGTTTTTT

j_gene: TRBJ1-5
v_gene: TRBV4-2
d_gene: -
abundance: -
CDR3aa: CASSQDSGASQPQHF
CDR3nt: TGTGCCAGCAGCCAAGACTCGGGGGCTAGTCAGCCCCAGCATTTT

j_gene: TRBJ1-2
v_gene: TRBV5-5
d_gene: -
abundance: -
CDR3aa: CASSLGGGSGYTF
CDR3nt: TGTGCCAGCAGCCTAGGTGGGGGGAGCGGCTACACCTTC

j_gene: TRBJ2-1
v_gene: TRBV7-3
d_gene: -
abundance: -
CDR3aa: CASSLGVGGVYNEQFF
CDR3nt: TGTGCCAGCAGCTTAGGGGTCGGCGGGGTTTACAATGAGCAGTTCTTC

j_gene: TRBJ2-4
v_gene: TRBV29-1
d_gene: -
abundance: -
CDR3aa: CSGNKAGIQYF
CDR3nt: TGCAGCGGAAATAAAGCGGGCATTCAGTACTTC

j_gene: TRBJ2-1
v_gene: TRBV4-2
d_gene: -
abundance: -
CDR3aa: CASSQEVLLYNEQFF
CDR3nt: TGTGCCAGCAGCCAAGAAGTCCTACTCTACAATGAGCAGTTCTTC

j_gene: TRBJ1-4
v_gene: TRBV10-3
d_gene: -
abundance: once
CDR3aa: CAISESSSGEKLFF
CDR3nt: TGTGCCATCAGTGAGTCGAGTTCAGGTGAAAAACTGTTTTTT

j_gene: TRBJ1-1
v_gene: TRBV5-1
d_gene: -
abundance: once
CDR3aa: CASSPGGSGTEAFF
CDR3nt: TGCGCCAGCAGCCCAGGAGGGTCTGGTACTGAAGCTTTCTTT

j_gene: TRBJ2-2
v_gene: TRBV25-1
d_gene: -
abundance: -
CDR3aa: CASTPSYTGELFF
CDR3nt: TGTGCCAGCACCCCGAGTTATACCGGGGAGCTGTTTTTT

j_gene: TRBJ1-1
v_gene: TRBV27
d_gene: TRBD1
abundance: -
CDR3aa: CASSLGQASTEAFF
CDR3nt: TGTGCCAGCAGTTTAGGACAGGCGAGCACTGAAGCTTTCTTT

j_gene: TRBJ1-1
v_gene: TRBV15
d_gene: TRBD1
abundance: -
CDR3aa: CATSTDRGTEAFF
CDR3nt: TGTGCCACCAGCACGGACAGGGGAACTGAAGCTTTCTTT

j_gene: TRBJ1-1
v_gene: TRBV27
d_gene: -
abundance: -
CDR3aa: CASLQGGLNTEAFF
CDR3nt: TGTGCCAGTCTACAGGGAGGGTTGAACACTGAAGCTTTCTTT

j_gene: TRBJ1-1
v_gene: TRBV2
d_gene: -
abundance: -
CDR3aa: CASKGSMNTEAFF
CDR3nt: TGTGCCAGCAAGGGCAGCATGAACACTGAAGCTTTCTTT

j_gene: TRBJ2-5
v_gene: TRBV29-1
d_gene: -
abundance: -
CDR3aa: CSVVRTPLGGGETQYF
CDR3nt: TGCAGCGTTGTCCGAACCCCCCTTGGAGGCGGAGAGACCCAGTACTTC

j_gene: TRBJ2-7
v_gene: TRBV20-1
d_gene: -
abundance: -
CDR3aa: CSARGVGEQYF
CDR3nt: TGCAGTGCTAGAGGGGTCGGCGAGCAGTACTTC

j_gene: TRBJ1-5
v_gene: TRBV4-2
d_gene: TRBD1
abundance: -
CDR3aa: CASSQEPGGKQPQHF
CDR3nt: TGTGCCAGCAGCCAAGAACCAGGGGGGAAACAGCCCCAGCATTTT

j_gene: TRBJ2-3
v_gene: TRBV6-1
d_gene: -
abundance: -
CDR3aa: CASSKLGLTDTQYF
CDR3nt: TGTGCCAGCAGTAAGTTGGGCCTCACAGATACGCAGTATTTT

j_gene: TRBJ1-5
v_gene: TRBV19
d_gene: -
abundance: -
CDR3aa: CASSPRGASNQPQHF
CDR3nt: TGTGCCAGTAGTCCCCGGGGGGCGAGCAATCAGCCCCAGCATTTT

j_gene: TRBJ2-1
v_gene: TRBV10-3
d_gene: TRBD2
abundance: -
CDR3aa: CAISGERGGPNEQFF
CDR3nt: TGTGCCATCAGTGGAGAGCGGGGGGGCCCCAATGAGCAGTTCTTC

j_gene: TRBJ2-5
v_gene: TRBV7-3
d_gene: -
abundance: -
CDR3aa: CASSPQETQYF
CDR3nt: TGTGCCAGCAGCCCCCAAGAGACCCAGTACTTC

j_gene: TRBJ1-6
v_gene: TRBV6-5
d_gene: -
abundance: once
CDR3aa: CASSYSYNSPLHF
CDR3nt: TGTGCCAGCAGTTACTCCTATAATTCACCCCTCCACTTT

j_gene: TRBJ2-3
v_gene: TRBV4-3
d_gene: -
abundance: -
CDR3aa: CASSQERADTQYF
CDR3nt: TGCGCCAGCAGCCAAGAAAGAGCCGATACGCAGTATTTT

j_gene: TRBJ1-1
v_gene: TRBV6-1
d_gene: -
abundance: -
CDR3aa: CASSREIMNTEAFF
CDR3nt: TGTGCCAGCAGCCGGGAGATCATGAACACTGAAGCTTTCTTT

j_gene: TRBJ1-5
v_gene: TRBV7-3
d_gene: -
abundance: few
CDR3aa: CASSLVQTSHQPQHF
CDR3nt: TGTGCCAGCAGCTTAGTCCAGACATCCCATCAGCCCCAGCATTTT

j_gene: TRBJ1-1
v_gene: TRBV7-9
d_gene: -
abundance: -
CDR3aa: CASSLDWEGRAFF
CDR3nt: TGTGCCAGCAGCTTAGATTGGGAGGGTAGGGCTTTCTTT

j_gene: TRBJ2-3
v_gene: TRBV9
d_gene: -
abundance: -
CDR3aa: CASSVSTGPPDTQYF
CDR3nt: TGTGCCAGCAGCGTTTCCACAGGGCCTCCAGATACGCAGTATTTT

j_gene: TRBJ2-4
v_gene: TRBV2
d_gene: -
abundance: -
CDR3aa: CASSEPGEERGF
CDR3nt: TGTGCCAGCAGTGAACCCGGCGAGGAAAGAGGCTTC

j_gene: TRBJ2-7
v_gene: TRBV11-2
d_gene: -
abundance: -
CDR3aa: CASSWAGFEYEQYF
CDR3nt: TGTGCCAGCAGCTGGGCAGGGTTCGAATACGAGCAGTACTTC

j_gene: TRBJ2-2
v_gene: TRBV11-2
d_gene: TRBD1
abundance: once
CDR3aa: CASSLGTGAGELFF
CDR3nt: TGTGCCAGCAGCTTGGGGACAGGGGCCGGGGAGCTGTTTTTT

j_gene: TRBJ1-1
v_gene: TRBV7-9
d_gene: -
abundance: -
CDR3aa: CASSENRNTEAFF
CDR3nt: TGTGCCAGCAGCGAAAACAGGAACACTGAAGCTTTCTTT

j_gene: TRBJ2-7
v_gene: TRBV15
d_gene: -
abundance: -
CDR3aa: CATSRDMGFEQYF
CDR3nt: TGTGCCACCAGCAGAGACATGGGGTTCGAGCAGTACTTC

j_gene: TRBJ1-1
v_gene: TRBV29-1
d_gene: -
abundance: once
CDR3aa: CSVDDTHTEAFF
CDR3nt: TGCAGCGTTGATGACACTCACACTGAAGCTTTCTTT